This T cell receptor beta chain came from a study of OX40 agonist ivuxolimab in advanced cancers. Study-wide context: Intravenous ivuxolimab was administered to patients every 2 weeks at 0.01 to 10 mg/kg. Eligibility rules accepted prior anti-PD-1, anti-PD-L1 or anti-CTLA-4 therapy, and roughly 40% had some.

TCRdb keeps only in-frame clones here, not all; method: immunoSEQ multiplex PCR. The data contain 50,000 to 75,000 clones, over 70% of them singletons. Trimming stripped 4 bases from V and 4 bases from J, with 13 bases between. The germline V gene encodes CDR1 LNHDA and CDR2 SQIVND (reference sequence). CDR3 length equals 14 residues. The chain couples TRBV19 to TRBJ2-5, with a possible D match to TRBD1 (6 bases). Sequencing used CD4+ or CD8+ T cells sorted from blood, obtained in a trial of the OX40 agonist ivuxolimab. The origin of this receptor is an adult with an advanced solid tumor such as melanoma, head and neck, liver or kidney cancer. The CDR3 is CASSRLQGRETQYF. In DNA, the CDR3 is TGTGCCAGTAGTAGACTACAGGGTCGAGAGACCCAGTACTTC.